The sequence of this T cell receptor beta chain was determined in a study of cytomegalovirus exposure and HLA in healthy donors. Vbeta (60) and Jbeta (13) primers were used in the PCR. Data came from immunoSEQ multiplex PCR; TCRdb stores just in-frame clones and leaves some out. The table records 130,000 to 150,000 clones, around 75% of them present only once. V was shortened by 4 bases and J by 1 base, with 7 bases between the two germline ends. CDR3 length: 13 residues. Germline V gives CDR1 ENHRY, CDR2 SYGVKD. The clonotype comes from a female donor in good health and CMV-seronegative. Sequenced input: PBMCs. The chain employs TRBV10-3 and TRBJ2-5; no firm D call. The DNA for the CDR3 is TGTGCCATCAGTGCGTTATCCCAAGAGACCCAGTACTTC. It translates to CAISALSQETQYF.